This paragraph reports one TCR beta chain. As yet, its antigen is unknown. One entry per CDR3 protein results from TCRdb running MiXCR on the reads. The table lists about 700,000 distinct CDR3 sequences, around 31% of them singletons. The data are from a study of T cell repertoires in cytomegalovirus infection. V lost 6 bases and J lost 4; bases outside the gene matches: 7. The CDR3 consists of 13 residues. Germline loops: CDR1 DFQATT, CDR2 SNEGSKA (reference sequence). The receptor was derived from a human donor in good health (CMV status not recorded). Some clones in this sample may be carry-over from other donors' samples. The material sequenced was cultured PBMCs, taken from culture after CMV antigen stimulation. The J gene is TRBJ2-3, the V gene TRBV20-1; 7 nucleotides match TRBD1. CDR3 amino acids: CSAPQGLPDTQYF. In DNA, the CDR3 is TGCAGTGCCCCACAGGGGCTCCCAGATACGCAGTATTTT.